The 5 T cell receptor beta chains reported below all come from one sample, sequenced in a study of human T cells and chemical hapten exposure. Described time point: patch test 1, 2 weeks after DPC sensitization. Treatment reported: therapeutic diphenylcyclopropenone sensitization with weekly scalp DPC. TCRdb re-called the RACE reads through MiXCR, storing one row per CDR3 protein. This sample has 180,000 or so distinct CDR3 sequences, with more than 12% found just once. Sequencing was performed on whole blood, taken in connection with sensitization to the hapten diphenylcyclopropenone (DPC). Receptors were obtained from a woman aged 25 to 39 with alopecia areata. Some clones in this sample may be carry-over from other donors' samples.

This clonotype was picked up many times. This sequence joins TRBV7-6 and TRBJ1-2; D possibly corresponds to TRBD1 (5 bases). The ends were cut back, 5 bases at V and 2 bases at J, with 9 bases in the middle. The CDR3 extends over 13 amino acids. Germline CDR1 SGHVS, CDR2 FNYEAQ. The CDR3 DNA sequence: TGTGCCAGCAGCCGGGACCTCAACTATGGCTACACCTTC. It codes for CASSRDLNYGYTF.

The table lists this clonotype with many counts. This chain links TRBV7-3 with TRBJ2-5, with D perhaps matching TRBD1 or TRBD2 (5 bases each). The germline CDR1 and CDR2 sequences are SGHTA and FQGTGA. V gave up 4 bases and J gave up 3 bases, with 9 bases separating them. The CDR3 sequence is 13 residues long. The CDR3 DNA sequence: TGTGCCAGCAGCTATTGGGGGAAAGAGACCCAGTACTTC. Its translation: CASSYWGKETQYF.

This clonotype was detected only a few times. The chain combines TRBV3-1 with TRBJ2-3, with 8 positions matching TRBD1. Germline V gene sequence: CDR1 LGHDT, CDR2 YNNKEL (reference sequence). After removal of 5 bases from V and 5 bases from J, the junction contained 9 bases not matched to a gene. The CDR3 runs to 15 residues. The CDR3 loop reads CASSGQGQGGDTQYF. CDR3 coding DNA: TGTGCCAGCAGCGGACAAGGACAGGGAGGAGATACGCAGTATTTT.

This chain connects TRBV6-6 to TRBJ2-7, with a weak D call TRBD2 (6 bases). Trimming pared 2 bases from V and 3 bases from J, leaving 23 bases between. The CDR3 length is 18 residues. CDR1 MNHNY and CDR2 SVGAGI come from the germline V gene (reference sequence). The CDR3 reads CASSYPRQGAGGIYEQYF. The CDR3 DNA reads TGTGCCAGCAGTTACCCCAGACAAGGGGCCGGAGGGATCTACGAGCAGTACTTC.

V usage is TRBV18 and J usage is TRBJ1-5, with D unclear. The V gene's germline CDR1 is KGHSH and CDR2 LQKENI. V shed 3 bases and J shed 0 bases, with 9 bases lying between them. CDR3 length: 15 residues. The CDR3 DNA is TGTGCCAGCTCACCTCAAGCCGCTAGCAATCAGCCCCAGCATTTT. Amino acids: CASSPQAASNQPQHF.